This entry is about one T cell receptor (beta chain). No antigen is known for it. The data are from a study of cytomegalovirus exposure and HLA in healthy donors. General study points: Later analysis showed most CMV-associated TCR beta chains appearing HLA-restricted. Earlier findings revealed that most TCR beta V segments proved productive either about 90% or about 30% of the time.

The study ran its PCR with 60 Vbeta and 13 Jbeta primers. Clones were sequenced by immunoSEQ multiplex PCR, and TCRdb holds only the in-frame ones, with some missing. Of about 170,000 clones in the sample, over 80% are singletons; the top ten hold roughly 4.5%. The length of the CDR3 is 14 residues. Germline CDR1 is MNHNY and CDR2 is SVGAGI (reference sequence). Trimming took 7 bases from V and 4 from J, leaving 14 bases between them. The sample was PBMCs. V is TRBV6-6 and J is TRBJ1-3; perhaps TRBD1 as D (6 bases). The receptor's source is a woman in her 50s in good health and CMV-seropositive. In nucleotides, the CDR3 is TGTGCCAGCACCATAACAGGGTCCGGAAACACCATATATTTT. This gives the protein CASTITGSGNTIYF.